Shown below are 27 T cell receptor beta chains from a single sample sequenced in a study of blood T cell repertoires in COVID-19. Libraries were prepared by immunoSEQ multiplex PCR; TCRdb keeps only in-frame clonotypes and omits some of them. The table lists roughly 40,000 clones, 70% to 90% of them singletons. Sequencing used peripheral blood. Source of these receptors: a man in his sixties or seventies with acute or convalescent COVID-19.

V and J are TRBV5-1 and TRBJ2-7, with a possible D match to TRBD2 (5 bases). CDR3 length: 14 residues. CDR1 is SGHRS and CDR2 is YFSETQ in the germline V gene. Deletions cut 0 bases from V and 7 bases from J, with 14 bases between. This chain's CDR3 is CASSLAGEAREQYF. Here the CDR3 DNA reads TGCGCCAGCAGCTTGGCCGGGGAAGCGCGGGAGCAGTACTTC.

V and J are TRBV4-3 and TRBJ2-7; 7 bases are a match to TRBD1. The J segment lost 4 bases and the V segment lost 0 bases, leaving 3 bases of the junction unmatched. Germline CDR1 is LGHNA and CDR2 is YSLEER. There are 14 residues in the CDR3. CDR3 residues: CASSQEKGAYEQYF. CDR3 sequence (DNA): TGCGCCAGCAGCCAAGAGAAGGGGGCGTACGAGCAGTACTTC.

The gene calls are TRBV28 and TRBJ1-1; 7 bases agree with TRBD1. Germline V gene lookup returns CDR1 MDHEN and CDR2 SYDVKM. V lost 6 bases and J lost 4; bases outside the gene matches: 8. CDR3 length: 14 residues. This CDR3 reads CASSPTGVGTEAFF. The CDR3 bases are TGTGCCAGCAGCCCAACAGGGGTCGGCACTGAAGCTTTCTTT.

The rearrangement links TRBV2 to TRBJ1-1; 7 bases fit TRBD1. The ends lost 7 bases at V and 4 bases at J; junction bases unmatched: 9. This CDR3 has 14 residues. Germline V lookup: CDR1 SNHLY, CDR2 FYNNEI. DNA of the CDR3: TGTGCCAGCAATACAGGGGCCAGCTCCACTGAAGCTTTCTTT. It encodes CASNTGASSTEAFF. Drawing the rest from reference TRBV2 and TRBJ1-1, the complete variable domain is EPEVTQTPSHQVTQMGQEVILRCVPISNHLYFYWYRQILGQKVEFLVSFYNNEISEKSEIFDDQFSVERPDGSNFTLKIRSTKLEDSAMYFCASNTGASSTEAFFGQGTRLTVV.

The chain links TRBV5-1 to TRBJ1-1; D uncertain. The CDR3 is made up of 14 amino acids. CDR1 SGHRS and CDR2 YFSETQ come from the germline V gene. V lost 4 bases and J lost 5, with 15 bases in between. Here the CDR3 DNA reads TGCGCCAGCAGCCCCACACCCGGAGGTACTGAAGCTTTCTTT. Residues: CASSPTPGGTEAFF.

The chain couples TRBV4-1 to TRBJ1-3; a weak D match, TRBD1 (6 bases). Germline-derived CDR1 and CDR2 are MGHRA and YSYEKL. The V end was cut by 4 bases, the J end by 4 bases, with 17 bases between. The CDR3 length is 16 residues. The CDR3 DNA is TGCGCCAGCAGCCCCGAGGACAGTTTTTACGGAAACACCATATATTTT. Encoded protein: CASSPEDSFYGNTIYF.

The CDR3 sequence is CASSNPGSNEKLFF. The CDR3 DNA is TGTGCCAGCTCGAACCCGGGGTCTAATGAAAAACTGTTTTTT. The rearrangement links TRBV18 to TRBJ1-4; D uncertain. V shed 6 bases and J shed 3 bases, with 11 bases lying between them. There are 14 residues in the CDR3. CDR1 KGHSH and CDR2 LQKENI come from the germline V gene. The variable domain in full, completed from reference TRBV18 and TRBJ1-4, reads NAGVMQNPRHLVRRRGQEARLRCSPMKGHSHVYWYRQLPEEGLKFMVYLQKENIIDESGMPKERFSAEFPKEGPSILRIQQVVRGDSAAYFCASSNPGSNEKLFFGSGTQLSVL.

In this sample, this clone turned up once. This chain joins TRBV3-1 (or the pseudogene TRBV3-2) and TRBJ1-5; no definite D call. The CDR3 runs to 15 residues. Germline values: CDR1 LGHDT, CDR2 YNNKEL (reference sequence). Trimming stripped 1 base from V and 10 bases from J, with 17 bases between. The CDR3 nucleotides are TGTGCCAGCAGCCAAGGGCGGGCCACGGGTCGACCCCAGCATTTT. This gives the protein CASSQGRATGRPQHF.

This chain joins TRBV27 and TRBJ2-1; 8 positions agree with TRBD1. Per the germline V gene, CDR1 is MNHEY and CDR2 is SMNVEV (reference sequence). Trimming at V came to 8 bases and at J to 10 bases, leaving 13 bases not matched to a gene. The CDR3 extends over 14 amino acids. CDR3 loop: CASARDRPSREQFF. For the CDR3, the DNA is TGTGCCAGCGCCCGGGACAGGCCCTCGAGGGAGCAGTTCTTC.

The genes are TRBV18 and TRBJ1-4; perhaps TRBD1 as D (5 bases). Germline CDR1 reads KGHSH; CDR2 reads LQKENI. There are 14 residues in the CDR3. The ends were cut back, 2 bases at V and 2 bases at J, with 6 bases in the middle. The CDR3 protein is CASSPGGTNEKLFF. The CDR3 nucleotides are TGTGCCAGCTCACCAGGGGGGACTAATGAAAAACTGTTTTTT. Using reference TRBV18 and TRBJ1-4 for the parts outside the CDR3, the full variable domain is NAGVMQNPRHLVRRRGQEARLRCSPMKGHSHVYWYRQLPEEGLKFMVYLQKENIIDESGMPKERFSAEFPKEGPSILRIQQVVRGDSAAYFCASSPGGTNEKLFFGSGTQLSVL.

The CDR3 nucleotides read TGTGCCAGCAGTCTTACTAGCGGGGGGGTGAATACGCAGTATTTT. Translating gives CASSLTSGGVNTQYF. V and J are TRBV2 and TRBJ2-3, with TRBD2 matching over 13 bases. Germline CDR1 is SNHLY and CDR2 is FYNNEI. The CDR3 length is 15 residues. V lost 5 bases to trimming and J lost 7 bases; unmatched junction nucleotides: 6.

The chain recombines TRBV20-1 with TRBJ2-1; 11 bases align to TRBD2. The V gene's germline CDR1 is DFQATT and CDR2 SNEGSKA (reference sequence). V lost 3 bases to trimming and J lost 6 bases; unmatched junction nucleotides: 7. CDR3 length equals 15 residues. The CDR3 region has the DNA TGCAGTGCTAGTGATACTAGCGGGAGCTTCAATGAGCAGTTCTTC. This sequence encodes CSASDTSGSFNEQFF.

This rearrangement joins TRBV30 to TRBJ1-3; tentative D call: TRBD1 (5 bases). V gave up 7 bases and J gave up 3 bases, with 13 bases separating them. Looked up from germline, CDR1 is GTSNPN and CDR2 is SVGIG (reference sequence). The CDR3 is 13 amino acids. CDR3 coding DNA: TGTGCCTCCTGGAGGGGTGGTGGAAACACCATATATTTT. This sequence encodes CASWRGGGNTIYF.

The chain carries TRBV18 and TRBJ1-3, with 8 bases identical to TRBD1. Losses at the gene ends were 2 bases for V and 4 bases for J; bases not matched to a gene: 1. This CDR3 is built from 14 residues. Germline assignment: CDR1 KGHSH and CDR2 LQKENI. CDR3 in DNA: TGTGCCAGCTCACCAGGGACAGGCGGAAACACCATATATTTT. Amino acids: CASSPGTGGNTIYF.

This rearrangement joins TRBV30 to TRBJ1-2, with D possibly TRBD1 on 6 matching bases. This CDR3 contains 17 residues. From germline, CDR1 is GTSNPN and CDR2 SVGIG (reference sequence). Trimming removed 1 base at V and 5 bases at J, with 23 bases between. The CDR3 DNA is TGTGCCTGGAGTGGGGGGGGCGCCTTAGCCGGTTTGTATGGCTACACCTTC. It is translated as CAWSGGGALAGLYGYTF.

The table lists this clone with a count of one. The rearrangement uses TRBV9 and TRBJ2-3, with D uncertain. The CDR3 length is 14 residues. The V and J ends lost 0 bases and 4 bases respectively, with 9 bases between them. Germline V gene sequence: CDR1 SGDLS, CDR2 YYNGEE. In DNA, the CDR3 is TGTGCCAGCAGCGTAGGGCCCTCCGCAGATACGCAGTATTTT. This encodes CASSVGPSADTQYF.

This rearrangement joins TRBV2 to TRBJ2-7; 9 positions agree with TRBD2. The length of the CDR3 is 14 residues. Germline-derived CDR1 and CDR2 are SNHLY and FYNNEI. Trimming removed 5 bases from V and 7 bases from J; junction bases left unmatched: 9. The CDR3 loop reads CASSSSRGGQEQYF. The CDR3 bases are TGTGCCAGCAGTTCCTCGCGGGGGGGCCAGGAGCAGTACTTC. Full variable domain (remainder filled in from reference TRBV2 and TRBJ2-7): EPEVTQTPSHQVTQMGQEVILRCVPISNHLYFYWYRQILGQKVEFLVSFYNNEISEKSEIFDDQFSVERPDGSNFTLKIRSTKLEDSAMYFCASSSSRGGQEQYFGPGTRLTVT.

V and J are TRBV7-2 and TRBJ2-1, with 8 nucleotides matching TRBD1. CDR1 and CDR2 from the germline V gene are SGHTA and FQGNSA. This CDR3 region has 19 residues. After removal of 4 bases from V and 6 bases from J, the junction contained 20 bases not matched to a gene. In DNA form, the CDR3 reads TGTGCCAGCAGCTCTCCGGGACAGGCTAATAGCCCCGGGGTCAATGAGCAGTTCTTC. Translating it yields CASSSPGQANSPGVNEQFF.

The V gene is TRBV6-5, the J gene TRBJ2-1; 10 nucleotides line up with TRBD1. Trimming removed 6 bases from V and 8 bases from J; junction bases left unmatched: 10. Germline-derived CDR1 and CDR2 are MNHEY and SVGAGI. CDR3 length: 15 residues. The CDR3 reads CASRWTGGTEDEQFF. In DNA form, the CDR3 reads TGTGCCAGCAGATGGACAGGGGGTACGGAGGATGAGCAGTTCTTC.

This rearrangement joins TRBV14 to TRBJ2-2, with TRBD1 as a possible D gene (5 bases). Germline lookup yields CDR1 SGHDN and CDR2 FVKESK. With 1 base removed from V and 7 bases from J, the gap between germline ends came to 22 bases. CDR3 length equals 18 residues. The CDR3 sequence: CASSQGSTVGRFLGELFF. The CDR3 bases are TGTGCCAGCAGCCAAGGATCGACAGTTGGACGTTTCCTCGGGGAGCTGTTTTTT.

V gene TRBV4-3 combines with J gene TRBJ1-5, with 8 positions matching TRBD1. Losses at the gene ends were 0 bases for V and 5 bases for J; bases not matched to a gene: 3. This CDR3 has 15 residues. The germline CDR1 and CDR2 sequences are LGHNA and YSLEER. CDR3 region: CASSQERTGYQPQHF. In nucleotides, the CDR3 is TGCGCCAGCAGCCAAGAGAGGACAGGGTATCAGCCCCAGCATTTT.

The chain carries TRBV27 and TRBJ1-6; 8 positions agree with TRBD1. The J segment lost 7 bases and the V segment lost 6 bases, leaving 11 bases of the junction unmatched. The germline CDR1 and CDR2 sequences are MNHEY and SMNVEV (reference sequence). The CDR3 totals 16 residues. The CDR3 is CASRARGRGLNSPLHF. The CDR3 region has the DNA TGTGCCAGCAGAGCCCGCGGCAGGGGGCTGAATTCACCCCTCCACTTT.

The V and J genes are TRBV14 and TRBJ2-7, with 9 bases aligning to TRBD2. The CDR3 contains 15 residues. Trimming cost V 5 bases and J 4 bases; bases outside gene matches: 9. Looked up from germline, CDR1 is SGHDN and CDR2 is FVKESK. This chain's CDR3 is CASSVYLAGLYEQYF. CDR3 DNA: TGTGCCAGCAGCGTCTACCTAGCGGGATTATACGAGCAGTACTTC.

The chain is built from TRBV27 and TRBJ2-6; D might be TRBD1 (6 bases). This CDR3 region has 16 residues. CDR1 is MNHEY and CDR2 is SMNVEV in the germline V gene (reference sequence). With 6 bases removed from V and 0 bases from J, the gap between germline ends came to 12 bases. As DNA, the CDR3 is TGTGCCAGCAGGAAGACAGGTGCCTCTGGGGCCAACGTCCTGACTTTC. It yields the protein CASRKTGASGANVLTF.

The rearrangement links TRBV5-1 to TRBJ2-1; possible D gene TRBD2, 5 bases. V lost 0 bases and J lost 0, with 13 bases in between. CDR1 is SGHRS, CDR2 YFSETQ, per germline. The CDR3 has 17 residues. The DNA of the CDR3 is TGCGCCAGCAGCTTGGAGCGGTTCGGGAACTCCTACAATGAGCAGTTCTTC. Its protein product is CASSLERFGNSYNEQFF.

The V call is TRBV10-3, the J call TRBJ1-2; perhaps TRBD1 as D (6 bases). The V gene lost 7 bases and the J gene lost 8 bases, with 20 bases spanning the gap. Germline V gene sequence: CDR1 ENHRY, CDR2 SYGVKD. The CDR3 is 14 amino acids. CDR3 in DNA: TGTGCCATCACCATTATCCCAGCGGGGGGCGGCTACACCTTC. It encodes CAITIIPAGGGYTF.

The gene calls are TRBV3-1 (or the pseudogene TRBV3-2) and TRBJ1-2, with TRBD1 as a possible D gene (6 bases). Trimming took off 5 bases at V and 4 bases at J, with 14 bases between the two ends. There are 14 residues in the CDR3. Germline values: CDR1 LGHDT, CDR2 YNNKEL (reference sequence). CDR3 coding DNA: TGTGCCAGCAGCAGTCCGGGACATTCCTATGGCTACACCTTC. Translation: CASSSPGHSYGYTF.